The present entry profiles one T cell receptor beta chain with its context. This receptor's antigen is unknown. Qualities for individual bases were not recorded, and no much larger clone is one base off. The protocol used for the library was 5' RACE. Reads for this sample came from an Illumina HiSeq 2500. A second PCR of about 7 to 12 cycles was run with a J-beta primer mix and a sample-barcoded 5' primer. A unique molecular identifier was introduced onto each TCR beta cDNA molecule by a template-switch 5' adaptor carrying 12 random nucleotides. Each sample yielded at least 2.5 million CDR3-containing paired-end reads. First-strand cDNA synthesis was performed from all RNA using the Mint cDNA synthesis kit, with priming by a TRBC-specific oligonucleotide. All cDNA was treated with uracil-DNA glycosylase and then went through a first 18-cycle PCR with the universal primers M1SS and BC2_uni_R. Concerning the study's data processing: Each sample was normalized by randomly selecting 1 million high-quality reads, each carrying a distinct molecular identifier. Instead of being binned into consensus sequences, reads that shared molecular identifiers were thrown out. MiTCR, set to a Q25 quality threshold and the strictest error-elimination algorithm, was used for CDR3 identification, clonotype clustering and error correction. A nonparametric unseen species model with Euler transformation was used to estimate lower-bound total TCR beta diversity. TCRdb passed the public sequencing reads through fastp at Q25 and MiXCR, retaining productive beta sequences. Each CDR3 protein gets just one entry, which takes the most common genes and DNA from the rows behind it. The V and J calls were not made by the authors but by TCRdb's processing. This sample gives 1.5 million to 2 million distinct CDR3 sequences in total; 49% of them show up just once. The ten most abundant clones make up 2.1% of the sample.

The CDR3 numbers 15 residues from cysteine through phenylalanine. CDR3 DNA is the only sequence kept; it has 45 bases, read in frame from the first base. The V end gives up 3 bases and the J end 4 bases, leaving 5 bases in the junction not matched to a gene. CDR1 and CDR2 are drawn from the germline V gene: MDHEN, SYDVKM. This entry belongs to a study of blood T cells in healthy people across ages (dated by TCRdb to the mid-2010s). Study-wide context: Template switching captured roughly one uniquely barcoded TCR beta cDNA molecule per two T cells in model experiments. Two additional independent replicas of 1 million unique cDNA reads from the same blood draw were analyzed for two donors (one aged 18 to 29 and one aged 80 or older). The study measured age-related changes in TCR beta repertoire diversity using deep sequencing normalized with unique cDNA molecular identifiers. To avoid experimental bias, donors of different ages were spread randomly across the sequencing lanes. The donors were split into four age groups: young (average about 15 years), middle-aged (roughly 40), aged (approximately 60) and long-lived (approximately 89). Results and caveats for the whole study, not just this receptor: As age increased, observed TCR beta diversity per million T cells dropped in a roughly linear way, and a significant reduction was already evident by age around 41. Conclusive comparison of naive and antigen-experienced compartments was prevented by the profiling of bulk unsorted PBMCs. Donor CMV infection status was unknown, potentially confounding age-related changes in expanded clonotypes. Compared with the aged group, the long-lived group had more naive CD4+ T cells, fewer expanded clones and increased TCR diversity, a pattern suggesting age selection. There was a strong correlation between observed TCR beta diversity and the percentage of naive T cells measured by flow cytometry. Total diversity estimates from one million sequenced T cells were considered lower bounds and underestimates.

Systemically healthy Caucasian individuals from Russia, some 36 in total and aged about 6 to 90 years, were included as donors. About 9.8 milliliters of peripheral blood were drawn from each donor into EDTA-treated Vacutainer tubes. PBMCs were isolated by Ficoll-Paque density-gradient centrifugation, with at least 6.5 million obtained per sample. Trizol reagent was used to extract total RNA from the PBMCs, yielding at least 5.5 micrograms per sample. For every donor, an aliquot of PBMCs went through flow cytometry to measure the percentages of naive CD45RAhigh/CD27high T cells. Material: blood. The chain employs TRBV28 and TRBJ2-5, with 10 bases matching TRBD1. The TCR sequence derives from a woman in her 40s in good health. Read as DNA, the sequence is TGTGCCAGCAGTTTGGTGACAGGGGGCGTAGAGACCCAGTACTTC. Its coded protein is CASSLVTGGVETQYF.